A selection of T cell receptor beta chains follows, all from one sample in a study of spatial heterogeneity in lung cancer. TCRdb re-derived calls from the 5' RACE reads in MiXCR, one entry per CDR3 protein. The sample contains 20,000 or so distinct CDR3 sequences, about a tenth of which appear only once. The input for sequencing was PBMCs, taken at follow-up. The receptors derive from a female donor with early-stage non-small cell lung cancer. CDR3s include the opening cysteine and the closing phenylalanine or tryptophan. D genes are given only for firm matches. Size is omitted from some rows. Given values are once, few, many or a class for expanded clones.

size: medium-sized
V: TRBV6-5
D: .
J: TRBJ2-4
DNA: TGTGCCAGCAGTGCAGGGGTTATCGGAAACATTCAGTACTTC
CDR3: CASSAGVIGNIQYF

size: many
V: TRBV15
D: TRBD2
J: TRBJ2-1
DNA: TGTGCCACCAGCAGAGATCGGGCTAGCGGGGGGCCTCAGTTCTTC
CDR3: CATSRDRASGGPQFF

size: few
V: TRBV7-2
D: TRBD1
J: TRBJ1-2
DNA: TGTGCCACGACAGGGATTAACTATGGCTACACCTTC
CDR3: CATTGINYGYTF

size: many
V: TRBV6-2/TRBV6-3
D: TRBD1
J: TRBJ2-4
DNA: TGTGCCAGCAAGCCAGGGGGAAACATTCAGTACTTC
CDR3: CASKPGGNIQYF

size: many
V: TRBV27
D: TRBD2
J: TRBJ2-2
DNA: TGTGCCAGCAGTCTTAGCGGGAGCAACACCGGGGAGCTGTTTTTT
CDR3: CASSLSGSNTGELFF

size: .
V: TRBV12-3/TRBV12-4
D: TRBD2
J: TRBJ2-3
DNA: TGTGCCAGCAGTCGACTAGCGGGGCTCACAGATACGCAGTATTTT
CDR3: CASSRLAGLTDTQYF

size: many
V: TRBV4-3
D: TRBD1
J: TRBJ1-1
DNA: TGCGCCAGCAGCCAGGACAGGGGTTTGAACACTGAAGCTTTCTTT
CDR3: CASSQDRGLNTEAFF

size: many
V: TRBV7-3
D: .
J: TRBJ1-5
DNA: TGTGCCAGCAGCTTTGGAAGAAATCAGCCCCAGCATTTT
CDR3: CASSFGRNQPQHF

size: few
V: TRBV3-1
D: .
J: TRBJ2-5
DNA: TGTGCCAGCAGCCAAGCCCAAGAGACCCAGTACTTC
CDR3: CASSQAQETQYF

size: many
V: TRBV23-1
D: .
J: TRBJ2-7
DNA: TGCGCCAGCAGTCAATGGGGGGTTTGGAACTACGAGCAGTACTTC
CDR3: CASSQWGVWNYEQYF

size: few
V: TRBV18
D: .
J: TRBJ2-7
DNA: TGTGCCAGCTCACCACCGGTGACCGCCTACGAGCAGTACTTC
CDR3: CASSPPVTAYEQYF

size: many
V: TRBV12-3/TRBV12-4
D: .
J: TRBJ1-4
DNA: TGTGCCAGCAGCCACCGGGACCCGGGCGCCGAAAAACTGTTTTTT
CDR3: CASSHRDPGAEKLFF

size: many
V: TRBV4-2
D: TRBD1
J: TRBJ2-6
DNA: TGTGCCAGCAGCCAAGTCTTACAGGGGGCTGGGGCCAACGTCCTGACTTTC
CDR3: CASSQVLQGAGANVLTF

size: few
V: TRBV10-3
D: TRBD1
J: TRBJ1-6
DNA: TGTGCCATCAGTGACCGTGGACAGGTGGCGGGATGGTCACCCCTCCACTTT
CDR3: CAISDRGQVAGWSPLHF

size: few
V: TRBV5-1
D: .
J: TRBJ1-5
DNA: TGCGCCAGCAGCTTGACAGGGAGCAATCAGCCCCAGCATTTT
CDR3: CASSLTGSNQPQHF

size: many
V: TRBV28
D: .
J: TRBJ1-1
DNA: TGTGCCAGCAGTTGGAACCATGGGGCTTTCTTT
CDR3: CASSWNHGAFF

size: few
V: TRBV6-5
D: TRBD2
J: TRBJ2-7
DNA: TGTGCCAGCCAGCGGGGGGTCCCGAGCGACGGTACCTACGAGCAGTACTTC
CDR3: CASQRGVPSDGTYEQYF

size: many
V: TRBV7-2
D: .
J: TRBJ2-7
DNA: TGTGCCAGCAGCCCAAAAGGGGGTTCCGAGCAGTACTTC
CDR3: CASSPKGGSEQYF

size: many
V: TRBV20-1
D: .
J: TRBJ2-4
DNA: TGCAGTGCTCCCCCACCTGGGGGAGACATTCAGTACTTC
CDR3: CSAPPPGGDIQYF

size: .
V: TRBV11-2
D: TRBD1
J: TRBJ2-7
DNA: TGTGCCAGCAGCTTAGCCCCGGGACAGGGGACCTACGAGCAGTACTTC
CDR3: CASSLAPGQGTYEQYF

size: many
V: TRBV7-6
D: .
J: TRBJ2-3
DNA: TGTGCCAGCAGCTTAATGGGCCTCAGCACAGATACGCAGTATTTT
CDR3: CASSLMGLSTDTQYF

size: many
V: TRBV10-2
D: TRBD1
J: TRBJ2-6
DNA: TGCGCCAGCAGTTGGGCCGGGACAGGGGGCGCTGGGGCCAACGTCCTGACTTTC
CDR3: CASSWAGTGGAGANVLTF

size: many
V: TRBV10-3
D: .
J: TRBJ1-5
DNA: TGTGCCATCAGTGAGTGGGGCAGGAGCAATCAGCCCCAGCATTTT
CDR3: CAISEWGRSNQPQHF

size: once
V: TRBV20-1
D: .
J: TRBJ2-3
DNA: TGCAGTGCTAGAGATCAGTGGCAGGGGAGGGCAGATACGCAGTATTTT
CDR3: CSARDQWQGRADTQYF

size: medium-sized
V: TRBV7-9
D: TRBD2
J: TRBJ2-3
DNA: TGTGCCAGCAGCTCGACCGCACTAGCGGGCACAGATACGCAGTATTTT
CDR3: CASSSTALAGTDTQYF

size: .
V: TRBV28
D: .
J: TRBJ2-7
DNA: TGTGCCAGCGCCCCGACAGGCTCTTCCTACGAGCAGTACTTC
CDR3: CASAPTGSSYEQYF

size: many
V: TRBV6-5
D: .
J: TRBJ2-7
DNA: TGTGCCAGCAGTTACTCCCATCAGTCCTACGAGCAGTACTTC
CDR3: CASSYSHQSYEQYF

size: few
V: TRBV7-8
D: .
J: TRBJ2-7
DNA: TGTGCCAGCAGCTTAGCGGAATCCTCCTACGAGCAGTACTTC
CDR3: CASSLAESSYEQYF

size: many
V: TRBV24-1
D: TRBD2
J: TRBJ2-1
DNA: TGTGCCACCAGTGACCCATTAGCGGGGATTTACAATGAGCAGTTCTTC
CDR3: CATSDPLAGIYNEQFF

size: many
V: TRBV7-2
D: TRBD1
J: TRBJ1-2
DNA: TGTGCCAGTGAGCCGGGACAGGGGGCCGGAGGCTACACCTTC
CDR3: CASEPGQGAGGYTF

size: many
V: TRBV2
D: .
J: TRBJ1-1
DNA: TGTGCCAGCAGTGAAGGTCGGGTTGCCGCTTTCTTT
CDR3: CASSEGRVAAFF

size: many
V: TRBV18
D: .
J: TRBJ1-2
DNA: TGTGCCAGCTCACCACAGAAGGGGAGCTATGGCTACACCTTC
CDR3: CASSPQKGSYGYTF

size: many
V: TRBV3-1
D: .
J: TRBJ1-2
DNA: TGTGCCAGCAGCCAAGCACAGCCCTATGGCTACACCTTC
CDR3: CASSQAQPYGYTF

size: many
V: TRBV6-2/TRBV6-3
D: .
J: TRBJ2-5
DNA: TGTGCCAGCACCACCCGTCAGGCGGCAGAGACCCAGTACTTC
CDR3: CASTTRQAAETQYF

size: many
V: TRBV7-2
D: TRBD2
J: TRBJ2-1
DNA: TGTGCCAGCAGCTCCTACCTAAGCGGGGCTGAGCAGTTCTTC
CDR3: CASSSYLSGAEQFF

size: many
V: TRBV24-1
D: .
J: TRBJ2-1
DNA: TGTGCCACCAGTGATTCTTACAATGAGCAGTTCTTC
CDR3: CATSDSYNEQFF

size: many
V: TRBV3-1
D: TRBD1
J: TRBJ1-2
DNA: TGTGCCAGCAGCCGGGGACAGGGAGCCGGCTACACCTTC
CDR3: CASSRGQGAGYTF